The clone carrying this T cell receptor (beta chain) has only a few counts. Its antigen is unknown. Combining iRepertoire HTBI primers with Arm-PCR of CDR3 regions, the authors built TCR beta libraries. TCRdb reprocessed the multiplex PCR reads with MiXCR, giving one entry per CDR3 protein. The sample gives fewer than 550,000 distinct CDR3 sequences, roughly 21% of which show up once; around 7% is in the top ten. This entry is derived from a study of regulatory T cells in long-lasting Graves disease. Study-level points and caveats: With persistent disease, TRBV28, TRBJ1-2 and TRBJ2-5 were the favored segments. Owing to a sample size that was small, accuracy may have been reduced.

V dropped 6 bases and J dropped 2; count of bases not matched to a gene: 9. Germline CDR1 reads MDHEN; CDR2 reads SYDVKM. The CDR3 length is 16 residues. Time point denoted: persistent/refractory GD, antithyroid drugs over 5 years with positive TRAb. RNA extracted from PBMCs served as the sequencing template. With EDTA tubes as the receptacles, approximately 10 milliliters of peripheral blood were drawn. The specimen was peripheral blood mononuclear cells (PBMCs), collected when the disease was refractory, from a patient treated with antithyroid drugs. The V call is TRBV28, the J call TRBJ2-7; 11 nucleotides match TRBD2. The receptor was derived from a female donor with Graves disease. The CDR3 reads CASSSVFSGRAYEQYF. DNA of the CDR3: TGTGCCAGCAGCTCCGTCTTTAGCGGGAGGGCCTACGAGCAGTACTTC.